These T cell receptor beta chains were read from a single sample in a study of low-dose radiotherapy and immunotherapy resistance in tumors. TCRdb reprocessed the reads with MiXCR, giving one entry per CDR3 protein. The data contain about 89,000 distinct CDR3 sequences, 9.4% of them singletons. The material was PBMCs, obtained before treatment. Source of these receptors: a male donor with prostate cancer. CDR3s include the opening cysteine and the closing phenylalanine or tryptophan. The order of the fields is V gene, D gene, J gene, CDR3 length, clone size, CDR3 protein, CDR3 DNA. The D gene is left open where the match is weak. Size values are once, few and many counts, or a class for expanded clones, and some rows have none.

V: TRBV14
D: TRBD2
J: TRBJ2-1
length: 18
size: many
CDR3: CASSASSGTSDFYNEQFF
DNA: TGTGCCAGCAGCGCGTCTTCCGGGACTAGCGACTTCTACAATGAGCAGTTCTTC

V: TRBV10-3
D: .
J: TRBJ2-7
length: 15
size: many
CDR3: CAISESALKSYEQYF
DNA: TGTGCCATCAGTGAGTCGGCCCTGAAATCCTACGAGCAGTACTTC

V: TRBV19
D: TRBD1
J: TRBJ2-2
length: 16
size: many
CDR3: CASRPPGTANTGELFF
DNA: TGTGCCAGTCGTCCGCCCGGGACAGCGAACACCGGGGAGCTGTTTTTT

V: TRBV7-8
D: TRBD2
J: TRBJ2-3
length: 14
size: many
CDR3: CASSGTRSTDTQYF
DNA: TGTGCCAGCAGCGGGACTAGATCCACAGATACGCAGTATTTT

V: TRBV6-1
D: .
J: TRBJ2-3
length: 14
size: many
CDR3: CASSPREAEGTQYF
DNA: TGTGCCAGCAGTCCCCGTGAGGCCGAAGGTACGCAGTATTTT

V: TRBV12-3/TRBV12-4
D: TRBD2
J: TRBJ2-2
length: 19
size: .
CDR3: CASRTEPGLAGGWTGELFF
DNA: TGTGCCAGCAGGACAGAACCGGGACTAGCGGGAGGCTGGACCGGGGAGCTGTTTTTT

V: TRBV28
D: .
J: TRBJ2-2
length: 16
size: many
CDR3: CASSLSAGTGTGELFF
DNA: TGTGCCAGCAGTTTATCGGCAGGGACCGGAACCGGGGAGCTGTTTTTT

V: TRBV7-3
D: TRBD1
J: TRBJ2-1
length: 17
size: many
CDR3: CASSLRSGQGVYNEQFF
DNA: TGTGCCAGCAGCTTAAGGTCTGGACAGGGAGTCTACAATGAGCAGTTCTTC

V: TRBV19
D: .
J: TRBJ2-7
length: 14
size: few
CDR3: CASKIAPGPYEQYF
DNA: TGTGCCAGTAAAATAGCTCCAGGGCCCTACGAGCAGTACTTC

V: TRBV5-5
D: .
J: TRBJ2-7
length: 16
size: many
CDR3: CASSQPYRGGLYEQYF
DNA: TGTGCCAGCAGTCAACCGTACAGGGGGGGACTATACGAGCAGTACTTC

V: TRBV24-1
D: .
J: TRBJ1-5
length: 14
size: many
CDR3: CATSASGSNQPQHF
DNA: TGTGCCACCAGTGCCTCAGGCAGCAATCAGCCCCAGCATTTT

V: TRBV7-2
D: TRBD1
J: TRBJ2-5
length: 16
size: many
CDR3: CASSSGSGQGVSRKYF
DNA: TGTGCCAGCAGCTCCGGCAGTGGACAGGGGGTGTCAAGGAAGTACTTC

V: TRBV2
D: TRBD2
J: TRBJ2-7
length: 16
size: many
CDR3: CASSFPGLGGNYEQYF
DNA: TGTGCCAGCAGCTTTCCGGGACTAGGGGGTAACTACGAGCAGTACTTC

V: TRBV9
D: TRBD1
J: TRBJ2-7
length: 13
size: many
CDR3: CASSIRTGAEQYF
DNA: TGTGCCAGCAGCATCAGGACAGGGGCCGAGCAGTACTTC

V: TRBV3-1
D: .
J: TRBJ1-1
length: 16
size: many
CDR3: CASSQDPGYGGTEAFF
DNA: TGTGCCAGCAGCCAAGATCCGGGGTACGGTGGCACTGAAGCTTTCTTT

V: TRBV28
D: .
J: TRBJ2-7
length: 11
size: many
CDR3: CASSLSGEQYF
DNA: TGTGCCAGCAGCCTTTCAGGGGAGCAGTACTTC

V: TRBV29-1
D: TRBD1
J: TRBJ2-3
length: 14
size: many
CDR3: CSATGTGETDTQYF
DNA: TGCAGCGCAACCGGGACAGGGGAAACAGATACGCAGTATTTT

V: TRBV7-2
D: TRBD1
J: TRBJ1-2
length: 16
size: many
CDR3: CASSAMTGGANYGYTF
DNA: TGTGCCAGCAGCGCTATGACAGGGGGAGCTAACTATGGCTACACCTTC

V: TRBV9
D: .
J: TRBJ1-4
length: 16
size: many
CDR3: CASSVGAGATNEKLFF
DNA: TGTGCCAGCAGCGTGGGGGCAGGGGCAACTAATGAAAAACTGTTTTTT

V: TRBV6-1
D: TRBD1
J: TRBJ2-4
length: 15
size: many
CDR3: CASSASGTGENIQYF
DNA: TGTGCCAGCAGTGCCTCCGGGACAGGGGAAAACATTCAGTACTTC

V: TRBV27
D: .
J: TRBJ1-5
length: 15
size: many
CDR3: CASSLSPGPPQPQHF
DNA: TGTGCCAGCAGTTTATCACCAGGGCCTCCGCAGCCCCAGCATTTT

V: TRBV5-1
D: .
J: TRBJ2-5
length: 13
size: many
CDR3: CASSLALAETQYF
DNA: TGCGCCAGCAGCTTGGCTCTGGCAGAGACCCAGTACTTC

V: TRBV4-3
D: .
J: TRBJ2-1
length: 14
size: many
CDR3: CASSQDRLRNEQFF
DNA: TGCGCCAGCAGCCAAGATCGACTACGAAATGAGCAGTTCTTC

V: TRBV7-2
D: .
J: TRBJ2-7
length: 14
size: many
CDR3: CASTPRDPYYEQYF
DNA: TGTGCCAGCACCCCGAGGGACCCTTACTACGAGCAGTACTTC

V: TRBV29-1
D: .
J: TRBJ1-1
length: 15
size: many
CDR3: CSVEDPRGGYTEAFF
DNA: TGCAGCGTTGAAGATCCCCGGGGAGGTTACACTGAAGCTTTCTTT

V: TRBV10-3
D: .
J: TRBJ1-1
length: 13
size: .
CDR3: CAISELGTTEAFF
DNA: TGTGCCATCAGTGAGCTCGGGACCACTGAAGCTTTCTTT

V: TRBV12-3/TRBV12-4
D: .
J: TRBJ1-2
length: 12
size: many
CDR3: CASSYDWYGYTF
DNA: TGTGCCAGCAGCTATGACTGGTATGGCTACACCTTC

V: TRBV27
D: .
J: TRBJ2-7
length: 15
size: many
CDR3: CASSLGHLFSYEQYF
DNA: TGTGCCAGCAGTTTAGGGCACCTTTTCTCCTACGAGCAGTACTTC

V: TRBV7-9
D: TRBD1
J: TRBJ2-6
length: 17
size: many
CDR3: CASSGDRGLNGANVLTF
DNA: TGTGCCAGCAGCGGGGACAGGGGTCTAAATGGGGCCAACGTCCTGACTTTC

V: TRBV11-2
D: .
J: TRBJ2-1
length: 15
size: many
CDR3: CASSVVRGGRNEQFF
DNA: TGTGCCAGCAGCGTCGTTAGGGGGGGAAGGAATGAGCAGTTCTTC

V: TRBV10-3
D: TRBD2
J: TRBJ2-5
length: 16
size: many
CDR3: CAISEGGTSVGETQYF
DNA: TGTGCCATCAGTGAGGGGGGGACTAGCGTTGGAGAGACCCAGTACTTC

V: TRBV4-3
D: .
J: TRBJ2-5
length: 14
size: .
CDR3: CASSQEARAETQYF
DNA: TGCGCCAGCAGCCAAGAGGCCAGGGCAGAGACCCAGTACTTC

V: TRBV5-1
D: TRBD1
J: TRBJ2-5
length: 15
size: many
CDR3: CASSVIPGQQETQYF
DNA: TGCGCCAGCAGCGTCATCCCGGGACAGCAAGAGACCCAGTACTTC

V: TRBV19
D: TRBD2
J: TRBJ2-1
length: 17
size: many
CDR3: CASSTGRLAGSYNEQFF
DNA: TGTGCCAGTAGTACAGGCCGCCTAGCGGGATCCTACAATGAGCAGTTCTTC

V: TRBV5-1
D: .
J: TRBJ2-7
length: 17
size: many
CDR3: CASSLEGSGTFPYEQYF
DNA: TGCGCCAGCAGCTTGGAGGGTTCCGGGACATTTCCCTACGAGCAGTACTTC

V: TRBV29-1
D: TRBD1
J: TRBJ1-6
length: 14
size: many
CDR3: CSVVEGGLDSPLHF
DNA: TGCAGCGTAGTCGAAGGGGGCCTAGATTCACCCCTCCACTTT

V: TRBV19
D: .
J: TRBJ2-1
length: 12
size: many
CDR3: CASSPGSKEQFF
DNA: TGTGCCAGTAGCCCCGGTTCAAAAGAGCAGTTCTTC

V: TRBV29-1
D: .
J: TRBJ2-7
length: 11
size: many
CDR3: CSVGRGAEQYF
DNA: TGCAGCGTGGGGCGGGGCGCCGAGCAGTACTTC

V: TRBV3-1
D: .
J: TRBJ1-1
length: 11
size: many
CDR3: CASSQTTEAFF
DNA: TGTGCCAGCAGCCAGACCACTGAAGCTTTCTTT

V: TRBV12-3/TRBV12-4
D: .
J: TRBJ2-1
length: 15
size: many
CDR3: CASSPPEGPYNEQFF
DNA: TGTGCCAGCAGCCCCCCCGAGGGGCCCTACAATGAGCAGTTCTTC

V: TRBV9
D: TRBD2
J: TRBJ2-1
length: 14
size: many
CDR3: CASSVEGRDDEQFF
DNA: TGTGCCAGCAGCGTAGAGGGGAGGGACGATGAGCAGTTCTTC